The 18 T cell receptor beta chains presented below share a single source sample, sequenced in a study of cytomegalovirus exposure and HLA in healthy donors. 60 Vbeta and 13 Jbeta primers were used in PCR. Using immunoSEQ multiplex PCR, the repertoire was profiled, and TCRdb retains in-frame clones only, with some absent. The sample data list just over 20,000 clones. The sample comprised PBMCs. The receptors originated from a man in his sixties in good health and CMV-seropositive.

V is TRBV18 and J is TRBJ2-7; 7 bases fit TRBD2. Germline CDR1 and CDR2: KGHSH and LQKENI. The CDR3 extends over 17 amino acids. V was clipped by 0 bases and J by 0 bases; unmatched bases: 8. CDR3 sequence: CASSPPGLAASSYEQYF. The CDR3, as DNA: TGTGCCAGCTCACCACCGGGGCTAGCGGCCAGCTCCTACGAGCAGTACTTC. Together with reference TRBV18 and TRBJ2-7, the CDR3 gives the full variable domain: NAGVMQNPRHLVRRRGQEARLRCSPMKGHSHVYWYRQLPEEGLKFMVYLQKENIIDESGMPKERFSAEFPKEGPSILRIQQVVRGDSAAYFCASSPPGLAASSYEQYFGPGTRLTVT.

V is TRBV6-6 and J is TRBJ1-2; D might be TRBD1 (5 bases). The CDR3 contains 13 residues. Germline CDR1 MNHNY, CDR2 SVGAGI (reference sequence). The ends were cut back, 5 bases at V and 5 bases at J, with 12 bases in the middle. The CDR3 loop reads CASSGVSGYGYTF. The DNA for the CDR3 is TGTGCCAGCAGTGGTGTTTCAGGGTATGGCTACACCTTC.

A remark on this clone: Distinct nucleotide sequences in the sample also encode this CDR3. The CDR3 is CASSVAANYGYTF. For the CDR3, the DNA is TGTGCCAGCAGCGTAGCAGCTAACTATGGCTACACCTTC. V usage is TRBV9 and J usage is TRBJ1-2; D uncertain. Germline V gene sequence: CDR1 SGDLS, CDR2 YYNGEE. The V end lost 0 bases, the J end lost 0 bases, and 3 bases lay between the germline ends. CDR3 length: 13 residues.

The chain has TRBV5-1 and TRBJ2-3; TRBD2 agrees at 13 bases. J gave up 2 bases and V 3 bases, and 6 bases lay outside the gene matches. Germline V gene sequence: CDR1 SGHRS, CDR2 YFSETQ. This CDR3 spans 17 amino acids. The CDR3, as DNA: TGCGCCAGCAGCTCTACTAGCGGGAGGGCCCTCACAGATACGCAGTATTTT. It yields the protein CASSSTSGRALTDTQYF.

The V gene is TRBV2, the J gene TRBJ1-2; D possibly corresponds to TRBD1 (5 bases). The CDR3 runs to 14 residues. The V end lost 6 bases, the J end lost 3 bases, and 14 bases lay between the germline ends. Germline CDR1 SNHLY, CDR2 FYNNEI. The CDR3 region has the DNA TGTGCCAGCAGCCCCCTGACAGACGACTATGGCTACACCTTC. Translated: CASSPLTDDYGYTF.

This chain links TRBV7-2 with TRBJ2-1; 9 bases match TRBD2. From germline, CDR1 is SGHTA and CDR2 FQGNSA. There are 15 residues in the CDR3. V lost 3 bases to trimming and J lost 4 bases; unmatched junction nucleotides: 4. The CDR3 DNA follows: TGTGCCAGCAGCTTGCTAGCGGGAAGTTACAATGAGCAGTTCTTC. This translates into CASSLLAGSYNEQFF.

The CDR3 here is CASSLEKGRARNTIYF. CDR3 nucleotide sequence: TGTGCCAGCAGCTTAGAGAAGGGCAGGGCACGAAACACCATATATTTT. The chain uses TRBV11-2 and TRBJ1-3, with D tentatively TRBD1 (5 bases). In germline, CDR1 is SGHAT, CDR2 FQNNGV. Between the trimmed V and J ends, which lost 0 bases and 5 bases, there was a span of 14 bases. The CDR3 runs 16 residues. The whole variable domain, remainder taken from reference TRBV11-2 and TRBJ1-3, is EAGVAQSPRYKIIEKRQSVAFWCNPISGHATLYWYQQILGQGPKLLIQFQNNGVVDDSQLPKDRFSAERLKGVDSTLKIQPAKLEDSAVYLCASSLEKGRARNTIYFGEGSWLTVV.

The chain combines TRBV5-6 with TRBJ1-1; tentatively, D is TRBD1 (5 bases). CDR3 length: 15 amino acids. V gave up 1 base and J gave up 1 base, with 11 bases separating them. In germline, CDR1 is SGHDT, CDR2 YYEEEE. In DNA, the CDR3 is TGTGCCAGCAGCTTGTTCCAGGGTACGAACACTGAAGCTTTCTTT. It encodes CASSLFQGTNTEAFF.

The chain links TRBV5-4 to TRBJ2-1; 11 nucleotides match TRBD2. The CDR3 is 16 amino acids. The trim removed 1 base at V and 9 bases at J, leaving 9 bases unmatched. Germline V gives CDR1 SGHNT, CDR2 YYREEE (reference sequence). The chain's CDR3 is CASSLFASGRLGEQFF. The CDR3, as DNA: TGTGCCAGCAGCTTGTTTGCTAGCGGGAGGCTTGGTGAGCAGTTCTTC.

V usage is TRBV6-1 and J usage is TRBJ1-2, with a possible D match to TRBD1 (5 bases). Germline CDR1 and CDR2: MNHNS and SASEGT. V lost 7 bases and J lost 0, with 15 bases in between. This CDR3 contains 15 residues. The DNA for the CDR3 is TGTGCCAGCACCTATGGGGCAGCTACTAACTATGGCTACACCTTC. Translation gives CASTYGAATNYGYTF.

The chain has TRBV4-2 and TRBJ2-7; 12 bases map to TRBD2. The germline V gene has CDR1 LGHNA and CDR2 YNFKEQ. Trimming cost V 0 bases and J 4 bases; bases outside gene matches: 7. The CDR3 covers 17 residues. For the CDR3, the DNA is TGTGCCAGCAGCCAAGAGAGGACTAGCGGGACTCCATACGAGCAGTACTTC. It yields the protein CASSQERTSGTPYEQYF.

The gene calls are TRBV7-2 and TRBJ2-7; D unresolved. Trimming left V 2 bases short and J 2 bases short, with 10 bases between. The CDR3 loop spans 14 amino acids. From germline, CDR1 is SGHTA and CDR2 FQGNSA. Here the CDR3 DNA reads TGTGCCAGCAGCTTACCCAACTCTCCCTACGAGCAGTACTTC. Its translation: CASSLPNSPYEQYF.

This rearrangement joins TRBV6-1 to TRBJ1-1, with TRBD1 identical over 10 bases. Germline lookup yields CDR1 MNHNS and CDR2 SASEGT. The trim removed 1 base at V and 10 bases at J, leaving 6 bases unmatched. The CDR3 totals 14 residues. The CDR3 sequence is CASSEGGTGARAFF. The DNA for the CDR3 is TGTGCCAGCAGTGAAGGGGGGACAGGGGCACGAGCTTTCTTT.

This chain connects TRBV6-6 to TRBJ2-7; TRBD1 matches at 9 bases. Germline V CDR1 and CDR2: MNHNY, SVGAGI (reference sequence). CDR3 length: 14 amino acids. Losses at the gene ends were 6 bases for V and 2 bases for J; bases not matched to a gene: 5. CDR3 nucleotide sequence: TGTGCCAGCAGGTGGGACAGGGCCGCCTACGAGCAGTACTTC. This sequence encodes CASRWDRAAYEQYF.

This sequence joins TRBV6-6 and TRBJ1-1; TRBD1 agrees at 7 bases. CDR1 is MNHNY, CDR2 SVGAGI, per germline (reference sequence). V gave up 2 bases and J gave up 4 bases; unmatched junction bases: 4. The CDR3 runs to 14 residues. CDR3 DNA sequence: TGTGCCAGCAGTTACGAGGGGGCGCGCACTGAAGCTTTCTTT. Protein product: CASSYEGARTEAFF.

The chain recombines TRBV5-1 with TRBJ2-2; 8 bases match TRBD1. The germline V gene encodes CDR1 SGHRS and CDR2 YFSETQ. V lost 4 bases, J lost 1 base, and 9 bases stayed unmatched. CDR3 length: 17 amino acids. The CDR3 nucleotides are TGCGCCAGCAGCCCCGTAAGTGGACAGGGGAACACCGGGGAGCTGTTTTTT. This codes for CASSPVSGQGNTGELFF.

The rearrangement joins TRBV9 to TRBJ2-3, with 9 bases matching TRBD1. Germline V gene lookup returns CDR1 SGDLS and CDR2 YYNGEE. This CDR3 has 16 residues. With 2 bases clipped from V and 6 bases from J, the junction kept 10 bases outside the gene matches. CDR3 residues: CASSVGGQGPTDTQYF. In DNA, the CDR3 is TGTGCCAGCAGCGTGGGGGGACAGGGCCCCACGGATACGCAGTATTTT.

The CDR3 spells CASSSGPTSVTGELFF. CDR3 DNA sequence: TGTGCCAGCAGCTCTGGTCCCACTAGCGTCACCGGGGAGCTGTTTTTT. The rearrangement joins TRBV5-6 to TRBJ2-2; 7 positions match TRBD2. Germline CDR1 SGHDT, CDR2 YYEEEE. CDR3 length equals 16 residues. The V segment lost 3 bases and the J segment 4 bases; nucleotides outside the gene matches: 9.